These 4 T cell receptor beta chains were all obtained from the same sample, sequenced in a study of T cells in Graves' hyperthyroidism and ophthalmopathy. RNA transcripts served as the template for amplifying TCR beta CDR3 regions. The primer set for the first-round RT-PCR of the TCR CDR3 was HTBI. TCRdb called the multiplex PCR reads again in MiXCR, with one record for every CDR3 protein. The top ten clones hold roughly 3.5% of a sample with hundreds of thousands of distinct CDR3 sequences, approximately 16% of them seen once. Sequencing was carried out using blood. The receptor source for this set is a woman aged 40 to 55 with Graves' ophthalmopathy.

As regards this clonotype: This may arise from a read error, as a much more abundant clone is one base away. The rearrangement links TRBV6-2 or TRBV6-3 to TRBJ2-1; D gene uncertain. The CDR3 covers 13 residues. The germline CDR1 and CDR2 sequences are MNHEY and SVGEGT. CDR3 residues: CASSVYLGNDQFF. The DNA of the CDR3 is TGTGCCAGCAGCGTATATTTGGGAAATGATCAGTTCTTC.

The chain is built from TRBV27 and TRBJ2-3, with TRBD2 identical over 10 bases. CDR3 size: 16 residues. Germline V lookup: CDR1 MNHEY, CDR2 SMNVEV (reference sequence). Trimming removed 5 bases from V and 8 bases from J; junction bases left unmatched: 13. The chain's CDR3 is CASSDLAGVRAGTQYF. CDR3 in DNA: TGTGCCAGCAGTGATCTAGCGGGAGTTAGGGCAGGTACGCAGTATTTT.

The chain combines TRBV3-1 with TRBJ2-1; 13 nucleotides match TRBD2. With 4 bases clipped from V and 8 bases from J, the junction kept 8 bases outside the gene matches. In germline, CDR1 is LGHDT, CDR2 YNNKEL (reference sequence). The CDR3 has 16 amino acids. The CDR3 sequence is CASSRLAGGPLDEQFF. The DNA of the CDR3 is TGTGCCAGCAGCCGACTAGCGGGGGGCCCTTTGGATGAGCAGTTCTTC.

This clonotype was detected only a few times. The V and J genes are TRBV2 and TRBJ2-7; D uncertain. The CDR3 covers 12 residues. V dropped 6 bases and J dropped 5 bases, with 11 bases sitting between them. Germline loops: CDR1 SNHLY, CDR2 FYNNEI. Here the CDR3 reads CASRGYDHEQYF. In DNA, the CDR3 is TGTGCCAGCAGGGGCTACGATCACGAGCAGTACTTC.